These 3 T cell receptor beta chains originate from one sample sequenced in a study of OX40 agonist ivuxolimab in advanced cancers. Only in-frame clones appear in the TCRdb table, and some are missing; sequencing was by immunoSEQ multiplex PCR. The table records more than 50,000 clones, roughly 89% of them present only once. The input for sequencing was CD4+ or CD8+ T cells sorted from blood, taken in a trial of the OX40 agonist ivuxolimab. Receptors originate from an adult with an advanced solid tumor such as melanoma, head and neck, liver or kidney cancer.

The chain is built from TRBV7-9 and TRBJ2-1; possibly TRBD1 for D (5 bases). Between the trimmed V and J ends, which lost 1 base and 5 bases, there was a span of 9 bases. CDR3 length: 14 residues. The V gene's germline CDR1 is SEHNR and CDR2 FQNEAQ (reference sequence). The CDR3 DNA follows: TGTGCCAGCAGCTTAGTTTCAGGGAACAATGAGCAGTTCTTC. This gives the protein CASSLVSGNNEQFF.

A remark on this clone: The sample contains more than one DNA sequence encoding this CDR3. V gene TRBV27 combines with J gene TRBJ2-7; D is undetermined. The CDR3 is 14 residues long. Deletions cut 0 bases from V and 3 bases from J, with 9 bases between. Germline loops: CDR1 MNHEY, CDR2 SMNVEV (reference sequence). CDR3 in amino acids: CASSLSGGDYEQYF. Here the CDR3 DNA reads TGTGCCAGCAGTTTATCCGGCGGAGACTACGAGCAGTACTTC.

J is TRBJ2-1 and V is TRBV2; a weak D match, TRBD2 (6 bases). Looked up from germline, CDR1 is SNHLY and CDR2 is FYNNEI. The CDR3 contains 13 residues. With 9 bases removed from V and 0 bases from J, the gap between germline ends came to 9 bases. CDR3 sequence (DNA): TGTGCCAGGCCCGGGGGCTCCTACAATGAGCAGTTCTTC. This sequence encodes CARPGGSYNEQFF.